The 20 T cell receptor beta chains below come from one sample, sequenced in a study of cytomegalovirus exposure and HLA in healthy donors. 13 Jbeta primers and 60 Vbeta primers were used for the PCR. Here immunoSEQ multiplex PCR was the method, and the copy in TCRdb shows in-frame clones only, minus some. The sample lists almost 70,000 clones; under 80% were seen once. Sequencing used PBMCs. The receptor source for this set is a male donor in good health and CMV-seropositive.

This clone appeared a single time. The chain carries TRBV27 and TRBJ2-1, with D uncertain. The CDR3 length is 14 residues. Germline CDR1 is MNHEY and CDR2 is SMNVEV (reference sequence). V dropped 1 base and J dropped 9 bases, with 13 bases sitting between them. CDR3 nucleotides: TGTGCCAGCAGTTTATATTCGAGCCGGAGTGAGCAGTTCTTC. Amino acids: CASSLYSSRSEQFF.

The genes are TRBV11-1 and TRBJ2-5; tentatively, D is TRBD2 (5 bases). Germline lookup yields CDR1 SGHAT and CDR2 FQDESV (reference sequence). The V and J ends lost 2 bases and 3 bases respectively, with 7 bases between them. The CDR3 is 13 amino acids. CDR3 residues: CASSLTGEETQYF. The CDR3 nucleotides read TGTGCCAGCAGCTTAACCGGGGAAGAGACCCAGTACTTC.

A single count supports this clone. The V call is TRBV29-1, the J call TRBJ1-4; D possibly corresponds to TRBD1 (6 bases). The CDR3 spans 13 residues. Between the trimmed V and J ends, which lost 5 bases and 3 bases, there was a span of 10 bases. Germline CDR1 and CDR2: SQVTM and ANQGSEA. CDR3 residues: CSVRGGANEKLFF. Here the CDR3 DNA reads TGCAGCGTTAGGGGGGGAGCTAATGAAAAACTGTTTTTT. Combining the CDR3 with reference TRBV29-1 and TRBJ1-4 gives the whole variable domain SAVISQKPSRDICQRGTSLTIQCQVDSQVTMMFWYRQQPGQSLTLIATANQGSEATYESGFVIDKFPISRPNLTFSTLTVSNMSPEDSSIYLCSVRGGANEKLFFGSGTQLSVL.

The rearrangement links TRBV5-1 to TRBJ1-2; TRBD1 might be the D (5 bases). V was clipped by 0 bases and J by 7 bases, with 13 bases between them. Germline V gives CDR1 SGHRS, CDR2 YFSETQ. The CDR3 runs 14 residues. CDR3 DNA: TGCGCCAGCAGCTTGGGTCACAGGTCCGGTGGCTACACCTTC. As protein: CASSLGHRSGGYTF.

The rearrangement joins TRBV11-2 to TRBJ2-3; the match to TRBD2 covers 15 bases. The germline CDR1 and CDR2 sequences are SGHAT and FQNNGV. V lost 1 base, J lost 5 bases, and 4 bases stayed unmatched. CDR3 length: 17 residues. CDR3 region: CASSLARTSGRGDTQYF. The CDR3 region has the DNA TGTGCCAGCAGCTTAGCCCGGACTAGCGGGAGGGGAGATACGCAGTATTTT.

V is TRBV29-1 and J is TRBJ1-1, with D possibly TRBD1 on 6 matching bases. V was shortened by 6 bases and J by 3 bases, with 11 bases between the two germline ends. Looked up from germline, CDR1 is SQVTM and CDR2 is ANQGSEA. CDR3 length equals 12 residues. CDR3: CSVWGLDTEAFF. For the CDR3, the DNA is TGCAGCGTCTGGGGGCTCGACACTGAAGCTTTCTTT.

This rearrangement joins TRBV11-2 to TRBJ2-5; tentatively, D is TRBD1 (6 bases). The last part of the DNA fits TRBJ2-7 better; the J call may be wrong. Germline-derived CDR1 and CDR2 are SGHAT and FQNNGV. This CDR3 is 13 amino acids long. CDR3 nucleotide sequence: TGTGCCAGCAGCTTAGAGGGGGCTGGCGAGCAGTACTTC. It is translated as CASSLEGAGEQYF.

The gene calls are TRBV6-6 and TRBJ2-7, with D possibly being TRBD1 (6 bases). Between the trimmed V and J ends, which lost 8 bases and 6 bases, there was a span of 14 bases. Per germline, CDR1 MNHNY and CDR2 SVGAGI (reference sequence). There are 12 residues in the CDR3. The DNA of the CDR3 is TGTGCCAGCGGGGGAACAGGGCCCGAGCAGTACTTC. It encodes CASGGTGPEQYF.

This clone appeared a single time. This chain uses TRBV19 with TRBJ2-7; 8 nucleotides align to TRBD1. The CDR3 loop spans 13 amino acids. V was pared by 5 bases and J by 6 bases, with 6 bases of the junction left unmatched. In germline, CDR1 is LNHDA, CDR2 SQIVND (reference sequence). The CDR3 nucleotides read TGTGCCAGTAGTTTCTCCGGGACAGGCGAGCAGTACTTC. Its translation is CASSFSGTGEQYF.

This chain connects TRBV21-1 to TRBJ1-2. TRBV21-1 represents a pseudogene. The CDR3 length is 14 residues. The CDR3 sequence is CASTHRMMGEGYTF. The CDR3 DNA reads TGTGCCAGCACGCACCGAATGATGGGAGAGGGCTACACCTTC.

The chain has TRBV28 and TRBJ1-2, with 9 bases fitting TRBD1. The junction had 3 bases not matched to a gene; V was cut back by 3 bases and J by 4 bases. The CDR3 extends over 14 amino acids. In germline, CDR1 is MDHEN, CDR2 SYDVKM. CDR3 bases: TGTGCCAGCAGTTTGGGACAGGGCCGCTATGGCTACACCTTC. Translating gives CASSLGQGRYGYTF.

This clone was found once. The CDR3 is CASSEGDRDTGELFF. DNA of the CDR3: TGCGCCAGCAGTGAAGGGGACAGGGACACCGGGGAGCTGTTTTTT. The chain recombines TRBV10-1 with TRBJ2-2, with 9 bases that match TRBD1. V lost 3 bases and J lost 3; bases outside the gene matches: 2. This CDR3 spans 15 amino acids. CDR1 WNHNN and CDR2 SYGVQD come from the germline V gene (reference sequence).

V and J are TRBV27 and TRBJ2-6; possible D gene TRBD2, 6 bases. The germline V gene has CDR1 MNHEY and CDR2 SMNVEV (reference sequence). CDR3 length: 15 residues. The V end was cut by 2 bases, the J end by 3 bases, with 8 bases between. This CDR3 is CASSLRGYGANVLTF. CDR3 bases: TGTGCCAGCAGTTTACGGGGGTATGGGGCCAACGTCCTGACTTTC.

The chain employs TRBV15 and TRBJ2-7, with no clear D. The germline CDR1 and CDR2 sequences are LNHNV and YYDKDF (reference sequence). This CDR3 comprises 12 residues. The V end was cut by 1 base, the J end by 7 bases, with 8 bases between. The CDR3 here is CATSRADSEQYF. The CDR3 region has the DNA TGTGCCACCAGCAGAGCCGACTCTGAGCAGTACTTC.

The rearrangement links TRBV2 to TRBJ2-1; D is possibly TRBD2 (6 bases). Trimming pared 5 bases from V and 0 bases from J, leaving 29 bases between. Germline loops: CDR1 SNHLY, CDR2 FYNNEI. This CDR3 is 21 amino acids long. CDR3 sequence (DNA): TGTGCCAGCAGTCTCCCCTATGGGAGGACGACCCATACTAACTCCTACAATGAGCAGTTCTTC. Protein: CASSLPYGRTTHTNSYNEQFF.

The V gene is TRBV25-1, the J gene TRBJ1-3; TRBD1 matches at 8 bases. CDR1 MGHDK and CDR2 SYGVNS come from the germline V gene. The length of the CDR3 is 14 residues. Losses at the gene ends were 8 bases for V and 6 bases for J; bases not matched to a gene: 9. In nucleotides, the CDR3 is TGTGCCAGCGGATCGACAGGGGTCGAAAACACCATATATTTT. Its protein product is CASGSTGVENTIYF. Filled out from reference TRBV25-1 and TRBJ1-3, the complete variable domain reads EADIYQTPRYLVIGTGKKITLECSQTMGHDKMYWYQQDPGMELHLIHYSYGVNSTEKGDLSSESTVSRIRTEHFPLTLESARPSHTSQYLCASGSTGVENTIYFGEGSWLTVV.

The J gene is TRBJ1-6, the V gene TRBV30; D is perhaps TRBD1 (6 bases). This CDR3 has 13 residues. Deletions cut 7 bases from V and 6 bases from J, with 13 bases between. CDR1 is GTSNPN, CDR2 SVGIG, per germline (reference sequence). In nucleotides, the CDR3 is TGTGCCTCCCACGGACAGCGTAATTCACCCCTCCACTTT. Its translation is CASHGQRNSPLHF.

This clone came up a few times. This chain joins TRBV7-6 and TRBJ2-7; TRBD2 aligns across 11 bases. The trim removed 5 bases at V and 2 bases at J, leaving 5 bases unmatched. The length of the CDR3 is 15 residues. In germline, CDR1 is SGHVS, CDR2 FNYEAQ. The DNA of the CDR3 is TGTGCCAGCAGCCCGGTAGCGGGAGGGCCCTACGAGCAGTACTTC. Encoded protein: CASSPVAGGPYEQYF.

The chain is built from TRBV4-2 and TRBJ2-1, with 8 bases fitting TRBD2. The CDR3 length is 15 residues. From germline, CDR1 is LGHNA and CDR2 YNFKEQ. J lost 0 bases, V lost 5 bases, and 3 bases had no gene match. The CDR3 sequence is CASSESGSSYNEQFF. In nucleotides, the CDR3 is TGTGCCAGCAGCGAAAGCGGGAGCTCCTACAATGAGCAGTTCTTC.

This rearrangement joins TRBV9 to TRBJ2-5; the match to TRBD2 covers 9 bases. The end of the DNA fits TRBJ2-7 better, so the J call may be wrong. The CDR3 is made up of 16 amino acids. CDR1 is SGDLS and CDR2 is YYNGEE in the germline V gene. The CDR3 sequence: CASSVLAGASSYEQYF. For the CDR3, the DNA is TGTGCCAGCAGCGTCTTAGCGGGGGCGAGCTCCTACGAGCAGTACTTC.